Listed below are T cell receptor beta chains from one sample, sequenced in a study of lymphopenia after photon versus proton radiotherapy. Measured with immunoSEQ multiplex PCR; TCRdb has only the in-frame clones, and not every one. The table has around 33,000 clones, 85% to 90% seen once. The sample consisted of peripheral blood, taken from a patient treated with proton-based radiotherapy. These receptors originate from a woman in her sixties or seventies with pancreatic cancer. Some clones in this sample may be carry-over from other donors' samples. CDR3s include the opening cysteine and the closing phenylalanine or tryptophan. The order of the fields is CDR3 length, V gene, clone size, D gene, J gene, CDR3 DNA, CDR3 protein. A D gene is named only where the DNA matches it firmly. Part of the rows lack a size; the others show once, few, many or a class for expanded clones.

>12|TRBV12-5|NA|NA|TRBJ2-5
TGTGCTAGTGCACAGCCACAAGAGACCCAGTACTTC
CASAQPQETQYF
>20|TRBV6-4|NA|TRBD1|TRBJ1-4
TGTGCCAGCAGTGACTCTGTCAGGGGGCTAAGAGGGTATACTAATGAAAAACTGTTTTTT
CASSDSVRGLRGYTNEKLFF
>14|TRBV30|NA|NA|TRBJ1-1
TGTGCCCGGACGAGGGGCGTTGGGAGCACTGAAGCTTTCTTT
CARTRGVGSTEAFF
>17|TRBV11-2|NA|NA|TRBJ1-3
TGTGCCAGCAGCTTAGTCGCAGGTACAAGCTCTGGAAACACCATATATTTT
CASSLVAGTSSGNTIYF
>15|TRBV18|NA|NA|TRBJ1-2
TGTGCCAGCTCACCACCGGTCGGTCAGAGCTATGGCTACACCTTC
CASSPPVGQSYGYTF
>13|TRBV28|NA|NA|TRBJ1-6
TGTGCCAGCAGTTTCATCCTCAATTCACCCCTCCACTTT
CASSFILNSPLHF
>17|TRBV9|NA|TRBD2|TRBJ2-1
TGTGCCAGCAGCGCCCCCGGGACTAGCGGGGTTTACAATGAGCAGTTCTTC
CASSAPGTSGVYNEQFF
>13|TRBV11-2|NA|NA|TRBJ2-3
TGTGCCAGCAGCTTAATGGGCACAGATACGCAGTATTTT
CASSLMGTDTQYF
>16|TRBV5-5|NA|TRBD2|TRBJ2-7
TGTGCCAGCAGCTTGGGAGCGGGGGTCCATCCCTACGAGCAGTACTTC
CASSLGAGVHPYEQYF
>14|TRBV30|NA|TRBD1|TRBJ1-1
TGTGCCTGGAATAGCCAGGGGGGGAACACTGAAGCTTTCTTT
CAWNSQGGNTEAFF
>14|TRBV19|few|TRBD1|TRBJ1-1
TGTGCCAGTAGTATAGGGGCGCAGGGGGGCGAAGCTTTCTTT
CASSIGAQGGEAFF
>13|TRBV18|NA|NA|TRBJ1-1
TGTGCCAGCTCACCGACAGTGAACACTGAAGCTTTCTTT
CASSPTVNTEAFF
>14|TRBV6-5|few|TRBD2|TRBJ2-7
TGTGCCACCGCTCTTACTAGCGGGATTGGGGAGCAGTACTTC
CATALTSGIGEQYF
>17|TRBV30|NA|NA|TRBJ1-6
TGTGCCTGGAGTATAAGGGGCACCCGCTCCTATAATTCACCCCTCCACTTT
CAWSIRGTRSYNSPLHF
>14|TRBV19|NA|NA|TRBJ2-2
TGTGCCAGTAGTCGGCAGGGGGGAACCGGGGAGCTGTTTTTT
CASSRQGGTGELFF
>15|TRBV11-1|NA|NA|TRBJ2-7
TGTGCCAGCAGCTTAGGCCTGGCGGGTGTGGCCGAGCAGTACTTC
CASSLGLAGVAEQYF
>13|TRBV10-3|NA|NA|TRBJ1-6
TGTGCCATCAGTGAAGGGATCCCGAGCGCCCTCCACTTT
CAISEGIPSALHF
>17|TRBV27|NA|NA|TRBJ2-1
TGTGCCAGCAGTTTAAATAATTATGTAGTTTGGCGAAATGAGCAGTTCTTC
CASSLNNYVVWRNEQFF
>13|TRBV7-9|NA|NA|TRBJ1-1
TGTGCCAGCAGGCAACAGATGAACACTGAAGCTTTCTTT
CASRQQMNTEAFF
>15|TRBV6-6|NA|NA|TRBJ1-2
TGTGCCAGCAGTTACTCGAGTGGACAAGAAGGTGGCTACACCTTC
CASSYSSGQEGGYTF
>16|TRBV6-6|NA|TRBD1|TRBJ1-2
TGTGCCAGCAGTTACCAGGGGGCGCACCCTACCTATGGCTACACCTTC
CASSYQGAHPTYGYTF
>21|TRBV4-2|NA|NA|TRBJ2-3
TGTGCCAGCAGCCCTGGGACTGGGGGGCAAGGCGGGAGATTAGGCACAGATACGCAGTATTTT
CASSPGTGGQGGRLGTDTQYF
>17|TRBV7-9|NA|TRBD1|TRBJ1-1
TGTGCCAGCAGCCCTGGACAGGGGCCCGGGCGGAACACTGAAGCTTTCTTT
CASSPGQGPGRNTEAFF
>16|TRBV14|NA|NA|TRBJ2-3
TGTGCCAGCAGCCAAGTTCTCCAGCGGAGCACAGATACGCAGTATTTT
CASSQVLQRSTDTQYF
>17|TRBV9|NA|TRBD2|TRBJ2-1
TGTGCCAGCAGCGCCCCCGGGACTAGCGGGGTTTACAATGAGCAGTTCTTC
CASSAPGTSGVYNEQFF
>15|TRBV9|NA|TRBD1|TRBJ2-1
TGTGCCAGCAGCGTAGGACAGGGCACCTACAATGAGCAGTTCTTC
CASSVGQGTYNEQFF
>14|TRBV28|NA|NA|TRBJ2-6
TGTGCCAGCAATTCAGGGGCCGGGGCCAACGTCCTGACTTTC
CASNSGAGANVLTF
>13|TRBV7-2|NA|NA|TRBJ2-5
TGTGCCAGCAGCAGAAGGGTCCAAGAGACCCAGTACTTC
CASSRRVQETQYF
>16|TRBV5-5|few|TRBD2|TRBJ2-3
TGTGCCAGCAGACCCGGACTAGCGGACTACACAGATACGCAGTATTTT
CASRPGLADYTDTQYF
>16|TRBV18|NA|TRBD2|TRBJ2-1
TGTGCCAGCTCACCAAGTATTGGACTAGCGGGAGGCGAGCAGTTCTTC
CASSPSIGLAGGEQFF
>13|TRBV28|NA|NA|TRBJ1-2
TGTGCCAGCAGTTTGGCCAGGGAGTATGGCTACACCTTC
CASSLAREYGYTF
>16|TRBV4-2|NA|TRBD2|TRBJ2-3
TGTGCCAGCAGCCAAGAACTCGGGAGGGTCACAGATACGCAGTATTTT
CASSQELGRVTDTQYF
>13|TRBV30|NA|TRBD2|TRBJ2-1
TGTGCCTGGAGTGTATGGACTAGCAATGAGCAGTTCTTC
CAWSVWTSNEQFF
>13|TRBV7-8|few|NA|TRBJ2-7
TGTGCCAGCAGCTTAAATGGATACTACGAGCAGTACTTC
CASSLNGYYEQYF
>14|TRBV6-5|NA|TRBD1|TRBJ1-2
TGTGCCAGCATTTCACAGGGGGGGCGCAATGGCTACACCTTC
CASISQGGRNGYTF
>19|TRBV15|NA|TRBD1|TRBJ2-6
TGTGCCACCAGCAGAGGTACGGACAGGGAATATGCTGGGGCCAACGTCCTGACTTTC
CATSRGTDREYAGANVLTF
>15|TRBV7-2|NA|NA|TRBJ2-7
TGTGCCAGCAGGCAGACTTTGACTGTCTCCGGCGAGCAGTACTTC
CASRQTLTVSGEQYF
>16|TRBV28|NA|NA|TRBJ2-7
TGTGCCAGCACCAACCCATCACCAGTTGGTCAAGGAGAGCAGTACTTC
CASTNPSPVGQGEQYF
>13|TRBV30|NA|TRBD2|TRBJ2-3
TGTGCCTGGAGTGTAGCGGGAGCTGATACGCAGTATTTT
CAWSVAGADTQYF
>14|TRBV11-2|NA|TRBD1|TRBJ1-1
TGTGCCAGCAGCTTACTCACAGGGGGCACTGAAGCTTTCTTT
CASSLLTGGTEAFF
>16|TRBV11-2|NA|NA|TRBJ1-4
TGTGCCAGCAGCTCCCGAGCGGGGATTACTAATGAAAAACTGTTTTTT
CASSSRAGITNEKLFF
>16|TRBV5-6|NA|TRBD2|TRBJ2-1
TGTGCCAGCAGCTTAACCCGGGAGGCGGGATACAATGAGCAGTTCTTC
CASSLTREAGYNEQFF
>12|TRBV18|NA|NA|TRBJ1-1
TGTGCCAGCTCACCCATGGACGGGCAGGCTTTCTTT
CASSPMDGQAFF
>12|TRBV4-3|NA|NA|TRBJ2-1
TGCGCCAGCAGCCAAGATGGGTTTGAGCAGTTCTTC
CASSQDGFEQFF
>13|TRBV30|NA|NA|TRBJ2-1
TGTGCCTGGAGTGTCGGTTCTAACAATGAGCAGTTCTTC
CAWSVGSNNEQFF
>16|TRBV19|NA|TRBD2|TRBJ2-7
TGTGCCAGTAGTCATCGCCCGGGACTAGCGGAGGACGAGCAGTACTTC
CASSHRPGLAEDEQYF
>14|TRBV7-2|NA|NA|TRBJ2-7
TGTGCCAGCAGCTTAGCAGGAAGTGCCGACGAGCAGTACTTC
CASSLAGSADEQYF
>11|TRBV30|NA|NA|TRBJ1-1
TGTGCCTGGAGAAGGGTAGCAGAAGCTTTCTTT
CAWRRVAEAFF
>12|TRBV7-8|NA|NA|TRBJ1-1
TGTGCCAGCAGCCGCGTCCCTCCGACCGCTTTCTTT
CASSRVPPTAFF
>14|TRBV18|once|TRBD1|TRBJ1-4
TGTGCCAGCTCACCGGGACAGGGTAATGAAAAACTGTTTTTT
CASSPGQGNEKLFF
>14|TRBV9|once|TRBD2|TRBJ2-5
TGTGCCAGCAGCGCTAGCGGGTACCAAGAGACCCAGTACTTC
CASSASGYQETQYF
>15|TRBV6-6|NA|NA|TRBJ2-2
TGTGCCAGCACCCACCCCACTAGCTCCACCGGGGAGCTGTTTTTT
CASTHPTSSTGELFF
>12|TRBV10-2|NA|TRBD2|TRBJ2-7
TGCGCCAGCAGCGGGACTACCTACGAGCAGTACTTC
CASSGTTYEQYF